Reported below is one TCR beta chain. In the original workflow: Amplification of reference gene primers provided the estimated nucleated cell counts. Using immunoSEQ multiplex PCR, the repertoire was profiled, and TCRdb retains in-frame clones only, with some absent. V, J and clone size are those of that table, while D and trimming were read from the DNA. The table includes over 300,000 clones, 89% detected once. CDR1 and CDR2 (germline): LNHNV, YYDKDF (reference sequence). CDR3 size: 16 residues. The V end lost 1 base, the J end lost 7 bases, and 17 bases lay between the germline ends. The sample comes from a study of blood T cell repertoires in COVID-19. Study-wide context: COVID-19 samples from acute and convalescent phases originated in the United States, Italy and Spain. T cells, B-cell-depleted T cells, or PBMCs provided the cDNA or gDNA that served as material.

This TCR came from a young man who had recovered from COVID-19. Sequenced sample: peripheral blood. The chain uses TRBV15 and TRBJ2-1, with a tentative D call TRBD2 (7 bases). The CDR3: CATSRGAGPQGNEQFF. The CDR3 DNA is TGTGCCACCAGCAGAGGAGCGGGGCCCCAGGGGAATGAGCAGTTCTTC.